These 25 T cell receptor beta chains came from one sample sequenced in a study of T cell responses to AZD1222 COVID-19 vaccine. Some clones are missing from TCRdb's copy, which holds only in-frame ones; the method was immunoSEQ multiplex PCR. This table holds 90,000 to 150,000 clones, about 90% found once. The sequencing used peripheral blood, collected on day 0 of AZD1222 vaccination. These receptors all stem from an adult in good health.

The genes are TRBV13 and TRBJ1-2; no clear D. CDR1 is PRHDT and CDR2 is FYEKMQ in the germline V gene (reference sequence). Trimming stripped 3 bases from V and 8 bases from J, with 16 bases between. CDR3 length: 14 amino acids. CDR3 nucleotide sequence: TGTGCCAGCAGCTTGGCCAAAAGGGTTCGGGGCTACACCTTC. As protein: CASSLAKRVRGYTF. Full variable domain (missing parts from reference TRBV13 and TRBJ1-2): AAGVIQSPRHLIKEKRETATLKCYPIPRHDTVYWYQQGPGQDPQFLISFYEKMQSDKGSIPDRFSAQQFSDYHSELNMSSLELGDSALYFCASSLAKRVRGYTFGSGTRLTVV.

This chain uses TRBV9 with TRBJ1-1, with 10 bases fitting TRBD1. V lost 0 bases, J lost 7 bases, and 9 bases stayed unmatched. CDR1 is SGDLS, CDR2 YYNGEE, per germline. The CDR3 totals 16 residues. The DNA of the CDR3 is TGTGCCAGCAGCGTAGCCTTTGGGACAGGGGAGGGTGAAGCTTTCTTT. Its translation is CASSVAFGTGEGEAFF.

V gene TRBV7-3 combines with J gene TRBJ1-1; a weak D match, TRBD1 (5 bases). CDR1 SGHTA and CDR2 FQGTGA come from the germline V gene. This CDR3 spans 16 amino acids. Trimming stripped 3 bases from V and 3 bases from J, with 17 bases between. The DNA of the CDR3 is TGTGCCAGCAGCTTGGGACCAGGGATGCGGTACACTGAAGCTTTCTTT. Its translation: CASSLGPGMRYTEAFF.

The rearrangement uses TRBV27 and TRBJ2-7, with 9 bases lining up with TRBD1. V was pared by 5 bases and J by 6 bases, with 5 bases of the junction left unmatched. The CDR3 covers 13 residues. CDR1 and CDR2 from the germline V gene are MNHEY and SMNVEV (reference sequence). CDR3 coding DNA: TGTGCCAGCAGTAGACAGGGGGGAGGCGAGCAGTACTTC. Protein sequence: CASSRQGGGEQYF.

The CDR3 nucleotides read TGCGCCAGCAGCTTAGGGGGACAGGGGCCTGAGCAGTTCTTC. It translates to CASSLGGQGPEQFF. The chain links TRBV5-1 to TRBJ2-1, with 10 bases that match TRBD1. The CDR3 sequence is 14 residues long. Germline V gives CDR1 SGHRS, CDR2 YFSETQ. With V trimmed by 2 bases and J by 9 bases, 5 bases remained unmatched.

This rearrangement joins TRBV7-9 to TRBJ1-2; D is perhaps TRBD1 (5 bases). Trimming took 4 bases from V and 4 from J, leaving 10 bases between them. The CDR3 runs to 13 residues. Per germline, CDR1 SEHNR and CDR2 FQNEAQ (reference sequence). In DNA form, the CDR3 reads TGTGCCAGCAGCTCGGGACTGCTCTATGGCTACACCTTC. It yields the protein CASSSGLLYGYTF. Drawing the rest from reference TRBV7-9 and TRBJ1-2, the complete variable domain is DTGVSQNPRHKITKRGQNVTFRCDPISEHNRLYWYRQTLGQGPEFLTYFQNEAQLEKSRLLSDRFSAERPKGSFSTLEIQRTEQGDSAMYLCASSSGLLYGYTFGSGTRLTVV.

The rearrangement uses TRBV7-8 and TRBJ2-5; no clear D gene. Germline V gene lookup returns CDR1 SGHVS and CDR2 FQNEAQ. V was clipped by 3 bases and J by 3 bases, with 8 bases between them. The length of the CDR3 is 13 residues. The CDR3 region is CASSFNREETQYF. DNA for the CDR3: TGTGCCAGCAGCTTTAACAGAGAAGAGACCCAGTACTTC.

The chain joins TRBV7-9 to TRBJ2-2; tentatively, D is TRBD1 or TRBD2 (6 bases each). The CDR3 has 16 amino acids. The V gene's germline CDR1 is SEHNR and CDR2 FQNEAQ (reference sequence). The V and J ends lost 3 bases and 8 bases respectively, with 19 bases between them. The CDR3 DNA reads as TGTGCCAGCAGCTTCGGGGGCAGCGCCGGGCGGGGGGAGCTGTTTTTT. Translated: CASSFGGSAGRGELFF.

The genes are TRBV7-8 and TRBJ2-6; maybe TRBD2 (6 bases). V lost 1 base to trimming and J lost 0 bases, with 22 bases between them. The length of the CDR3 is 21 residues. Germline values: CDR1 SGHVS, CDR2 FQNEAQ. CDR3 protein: CASSLVPPRRGMSSGANVLTF. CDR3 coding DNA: TGTGCCAGCAGCTTAGTTCCCCCGAGGAGGGGAATGAGCTCTGGGGCCAACGTCCTGACTTTC. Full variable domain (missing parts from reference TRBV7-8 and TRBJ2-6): GAGVSQSPRYKVAKRGQDVALRCDPISGHVSLFWYQQALGQGPEFLTYFQNEAQLDKSGLPSDRFFAERPEGSVSTLKIQRTQQEDSAVYLCASSLVPPRRGMSSGANVLTFGAGSRLTVL.

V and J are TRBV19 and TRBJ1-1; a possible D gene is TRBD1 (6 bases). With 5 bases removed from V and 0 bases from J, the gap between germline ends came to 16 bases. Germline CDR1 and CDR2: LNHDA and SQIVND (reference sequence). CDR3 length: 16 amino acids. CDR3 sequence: CASSVTYRAMNTEAFF. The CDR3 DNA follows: TGTGCCAGTAGTGTCACCTACAGGGCTATGAACACTGAAGCTTTCTTT.

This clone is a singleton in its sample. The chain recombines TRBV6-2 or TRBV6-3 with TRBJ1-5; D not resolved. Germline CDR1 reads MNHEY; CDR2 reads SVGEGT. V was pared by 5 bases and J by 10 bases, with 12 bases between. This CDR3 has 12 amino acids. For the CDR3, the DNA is TGTGCCAGCAGTACCTTCTCCGCCCCCCAGCATTTT. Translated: CASSTFSAPQHF.

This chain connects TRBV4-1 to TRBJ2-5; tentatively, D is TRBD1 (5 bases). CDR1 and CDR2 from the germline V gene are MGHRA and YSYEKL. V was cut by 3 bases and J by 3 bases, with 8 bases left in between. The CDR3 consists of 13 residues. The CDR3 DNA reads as TGCGCCAGCAGCCATTTGACAGAAGAGACCCAGTACTTC. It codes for CASSHLTEETQYF.

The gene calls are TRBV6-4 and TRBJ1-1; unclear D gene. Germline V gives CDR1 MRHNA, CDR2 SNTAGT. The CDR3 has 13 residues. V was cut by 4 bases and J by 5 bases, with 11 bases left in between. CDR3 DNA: TGTGCCAGCAGTGCCCAACAAGGTACTGAAGCTTTCTTT. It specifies CASSAQQGTEAFF.

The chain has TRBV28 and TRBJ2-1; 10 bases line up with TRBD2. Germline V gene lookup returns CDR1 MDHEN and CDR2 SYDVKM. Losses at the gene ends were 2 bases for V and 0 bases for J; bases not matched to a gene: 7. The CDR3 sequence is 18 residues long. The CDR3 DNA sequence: TGTGCCAGCAGTTTACAAACTAGCGGGGCAATCTCCTACAATGAGCAGTTCTTC. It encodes CASSLQTSGAISYNEQFF. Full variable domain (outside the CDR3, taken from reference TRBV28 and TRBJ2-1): DVKVTQSSRYLVKRTGEKVFLECVQDMDHENMFWYRQDPGLGLRLIYFSYDVKMKEKGDIPEGYSVSREKKERFSLILESASTNQTSMYLCASSLQTSGAISYNEQFFGPGTRLTVL.

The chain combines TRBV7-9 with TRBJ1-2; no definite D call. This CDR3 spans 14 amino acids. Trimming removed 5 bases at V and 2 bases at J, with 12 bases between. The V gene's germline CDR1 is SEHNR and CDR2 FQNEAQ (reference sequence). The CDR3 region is CASSGTVWNYGYTF. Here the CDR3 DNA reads TGTGCCAGCAGCGGTACGGTGTGGAACTATGGCTACACCTTC.

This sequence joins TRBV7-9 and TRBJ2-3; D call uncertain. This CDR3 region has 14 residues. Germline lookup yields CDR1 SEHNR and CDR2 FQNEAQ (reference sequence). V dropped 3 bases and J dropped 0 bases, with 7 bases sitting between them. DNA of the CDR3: TGTGCCAGCAGCTTCGGCGGCAGCACAGATACGCAGTATTTT. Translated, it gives CASSFGGSTDTQYF.

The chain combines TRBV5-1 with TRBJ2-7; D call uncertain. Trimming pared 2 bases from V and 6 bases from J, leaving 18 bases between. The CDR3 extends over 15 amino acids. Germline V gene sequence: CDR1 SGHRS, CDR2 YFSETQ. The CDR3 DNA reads TGCGCCAGCAGCTTATTTCCCTCGCCTTCGAGCGAGCAGTACTTC. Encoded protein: CASSLFPSPSSEQYF.

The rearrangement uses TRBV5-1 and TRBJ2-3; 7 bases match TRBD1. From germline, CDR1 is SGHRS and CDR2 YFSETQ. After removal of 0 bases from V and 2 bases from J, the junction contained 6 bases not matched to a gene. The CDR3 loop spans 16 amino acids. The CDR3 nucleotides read TGCGCCAGCAGCTTGGCCAGGGGACAGCCCACAGATACGCAGTATTTT. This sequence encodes CASSLARGQPTDTQYF.

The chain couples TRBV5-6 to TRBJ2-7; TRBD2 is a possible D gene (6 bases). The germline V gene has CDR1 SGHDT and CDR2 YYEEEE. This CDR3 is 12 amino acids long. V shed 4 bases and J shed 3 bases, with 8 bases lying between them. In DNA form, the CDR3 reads TGTGCCAGCAGCGCGGGATACTACGAGCAGTACTTC. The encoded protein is CASSAGYYEQYF.

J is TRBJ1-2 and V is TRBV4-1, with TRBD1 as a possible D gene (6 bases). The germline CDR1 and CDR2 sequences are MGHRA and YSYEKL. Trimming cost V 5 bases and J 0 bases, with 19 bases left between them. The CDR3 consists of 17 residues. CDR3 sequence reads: CASSLPTGGRTNYGYTF. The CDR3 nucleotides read TGCGCCAGCAGCTTACCGACAGGAGGAAGGACTAACTATGGCTACACCTTC.

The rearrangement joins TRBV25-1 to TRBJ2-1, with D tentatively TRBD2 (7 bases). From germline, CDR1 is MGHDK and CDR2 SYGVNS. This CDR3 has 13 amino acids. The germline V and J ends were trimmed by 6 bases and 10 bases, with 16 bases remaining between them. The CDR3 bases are TGTGCCAGCAGCTACCCGCGGGGGCGAGAGCAGTTCTTC. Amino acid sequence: CASSYPRGREQFF.

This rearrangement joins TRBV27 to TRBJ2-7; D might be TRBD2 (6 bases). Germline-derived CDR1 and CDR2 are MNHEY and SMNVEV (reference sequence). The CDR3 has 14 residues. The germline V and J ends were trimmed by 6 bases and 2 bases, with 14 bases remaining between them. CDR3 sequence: CASRRGGFPYEQYF. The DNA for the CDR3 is TGTGCCAGCAGGCGTGGGGGGTTCCCCTACGAGCAGTACTTC.

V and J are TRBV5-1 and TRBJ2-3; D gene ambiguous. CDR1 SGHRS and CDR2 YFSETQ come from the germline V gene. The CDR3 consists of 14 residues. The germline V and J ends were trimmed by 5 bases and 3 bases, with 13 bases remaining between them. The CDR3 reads CASSSPPETDTQYF. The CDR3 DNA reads TGCGCCAGCAGTAGTCCCCCGGAAACAGATACGCAGTATTTT.

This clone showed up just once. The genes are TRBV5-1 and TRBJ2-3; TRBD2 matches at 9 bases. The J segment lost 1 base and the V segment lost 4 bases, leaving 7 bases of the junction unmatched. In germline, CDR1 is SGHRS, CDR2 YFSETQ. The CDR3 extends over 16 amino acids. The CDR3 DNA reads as TGCGCCAGCAGCGATTTAGCGGGAGCGGGCACAGATACGCAGTATTTT. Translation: CASSDLAGAGTDTQYF.

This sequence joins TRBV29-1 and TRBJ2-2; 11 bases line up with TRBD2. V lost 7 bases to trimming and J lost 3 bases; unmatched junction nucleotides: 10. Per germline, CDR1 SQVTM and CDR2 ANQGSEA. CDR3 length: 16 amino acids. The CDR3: CSAAVTSGSYTGELFF. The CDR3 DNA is TGCAGCGCTGCCGTTACTAGCGGGAGTTACACCGGGGAGCTGTTTTTT.